These 27 T cell receptor beta chains were sequenced from one sample in a study of blood T cell repertoires in COVID-19. The data were produced by immunoSEQ multiplex PCR, yet TCRdb's version contains in-frame clones alone and is incomplete. The sample yields about 220,000 clones, approximately 86% seen once. Sequencing was performed on peripheral blood. All receptors come from a woman older than 75 with acute or convalescent COVID-19.

The V and J genes are TRBV7-2 and TRBJ2-1; 7 bases line up with TRBD1. CDR3 size: 15 residues. V shed 5 bases and J 2 bases; nucleotides not matched to a gene: 6. Per the germline V gene, CDR1 is SGHTA and CDR2 is FQGNSA. CDR3 in amino acids: CASSPGGQPYNEQFF. In nucleotides, the CDR3 is TGTGCCAGCAGCCCTGGGGGACAGCCCTACAATGAGCAGTTCTTC.

This sequence joins TRBV18 and TRBJ1-6; 11 bases agree with TRBD1. This CDR3 spans 16 amino acids. V gave up 5 bases and J gave up 8 bases; unmatched junction bases: 8. Germline V CDR1 and CDR2: KGHSH, LQKENI. CDR3 sequence reads: CASSSGQGALDSPLHF. The DNA of the CDR3 is TGTGCCAGCTCAAGTGGACAGGGGGCCTTAGATTCACCCCTCCACTTT.

The V and J genes are TRBV19 and TRBJ1-5; tentatively, D is TRBD1 (5 bases). CDR1 and CDR2 from the germline V gene are LNHDA and SQIVND (reference sequence). There are 14 residues in the CDR3. V was shortened by 7 bases and J by 7 bases, with 17 bases between the two germline ends. In DNA form, the CDR3 reads TGTGCCAGTAAGATTCGGCAGGGCAGACAGCCCCAGCATTTT. Amino acid sequence: CASKIRQGRQPQHF.

This clone was picked up one time. The chain has TRBV7-8 and TRBJ2-7; 7 positions agree with TRBD1. The CDR3 sequence is 14 residues long. CDR1 is SGHVS, CDR2 FQNEAQ, per germline. With 2 bases clipped from V and 4 bases from J, the junction kept 5 bases outside the gene matches. The CDR3 region is CASSLRQGLYEQYF. The DNA for the CDR3 is TGTGCCAGCAGCTTAAGACAGGGCCTGTACGAGCAGTACTTC.

The chain uses TRBV7-6 and TRBJ2-3, with D hard to call. The CDR3 runs 15 residues. V was trimmed by 0 bases and J by 0 bases, leaving 7 bases between them. The germline V gene encodes CDR1 SGHVS and CDR2 FNYEAQ. The CDR3 protein is CASSLAYTSTDTQYF. In DNA form, the CDR3 reads TGTGCCAGCAGCTTAGCGTATACTAGCACAGATACGCAGTATTTT.

The V gene is TRBV7-9, the J gene TRBJ2-5; D remains unclear. The CDR3 is made up of 12 amino acids. V gave up 5 bases and J gave up 5 bases, with 9 bases separating them. The germline V gene encodes CDR1 SEHNR and CDR2 FQNEAQ (reference sequence). The CDR3 sequence: CASSPLGETQYF. CDR3 DNA sequence: TGTGCCAGCAGCCCCCTCGGTGAGACCCAGTACTTC.

The chain carries TRBV6-5 and TRBJ2-7; TRBD1 matches 8 bases. Germline assignment: CDR1 MNHEY and CDR2 SVGAGI. After removal of 4 bases from V and 6 bases from J, the junction contained 5 bases not matched to a gene. The CDR3 totals 13 residues. DNA of the CDR3: TGTGCCAGCAGTTTGACAGGGGTGGGCGAGCAGTACTTC. Translating gives CASSLTGVGEQYF.

The chain recombines TRBV3-1 (or the pseudogene TRBV3-2) with TRBJ2-1, with 7 bases that match TRBD2. CDR1 and CDR2 (germline): LGHDT, YNNKEL (reference sequence). This CDR3 is 15 amino acids long. The J segment lost 4 bases and the V segment lost 3 bases, leaving 6 bases of the junction unmatched. CDR3 bases: TGTGCCAGCAGCCAGATGACGGGGGGATACAATGAGCAGTTCTTC. Encoded protein: CASSQMTGGYNEQFF.

The genes are TRBV4-2 and TRBJ2-7; 9 bases match TRBD1. The V segment lost 3 bases and the J segment 4 bases; nucleotides outside the gene matches: 7. The V gene's germline CDR1 is LGHNA and CDR2 YNFKEQ. The CDR3 runs 15 residues. The CDR3 reads CASSQNGQGRYEQYF. The CDR3 nucleotides read TGTGCCAGCAGCCAGAACGGACAGGGGAGGTACGAGCAGTACTTC.

This chain links TRBV7-9 with TRBJ2-1; 12 bases fit TRBD2. V shed 5 bases, J shed 7 bases, and the junction held 6 bases outside the gene matches. The CDR3 is made up of 15 amino acids. Germline CDR1 reads SEHNR; CDR2 reads FQNEAQ (reference sequence). DNA of the CDR3: TGTGCCAGCAGCCAAAGGACTAGCGGGGCAAATGAGCAGTTCTTC. It specifies CASSQRTSGANEQFF.

The chain employs TRBV7-9 and TRBJ1-4; no definite D call. The ends were cut back, 4 bases at V and 4 bases at J, with 7 bases in the middle. Germline CDR1 reads SEHNR; CDR2 reads FQNEAQ (reference sequence). The CDR3 runs to 13 residues. The CDR3 region is CASSSEGNEKLFF. The CDR3 DNA is TGTGCCAGCAGCTCCGAGGGTAATGAAAAACTGTTTTTT.

The chain employs TRBV27 and TRBJ2-2, with a tentative D call TRBD1 (6 bases). This CDR3 contains 13 residues. Germline values: CDR1 MNHEY, CDR2 SMNVEV (reference sequence). V dropped 4 bases and J dropped 6 bases, with 9 bases sitting between them. The CDR3 sequence is CASSSQGAGELFF. The CDR3 coding sequence is TGTGCCAGCAGTTCACAGGGAGCCGGGGAGCTGTTTTTT.

The V and J genes are TRBV11-3 and TRBJ2-2; D possibly corresponds to TRBD1 (6 bases). Germline-derived CDR1 and CDR2 are SGHNT and YENEEA. The CDR3 is made up of 15 amino acids. The V end was cut by 5 bases, the J end by 2 bases, with 12 bases between. This CDR3 reads CASSPDRINTGELFF. The CDR3 coding sequence is TGTGCCAGCAGCCCGGACAGAATTAACACCGGGGAGCTGTTTTTT. The whole variable domain, filled in from reference TRBV11-3 and TRBJ2-2, reads EAGVVQSPRYKIIEKKQPVAFWCNPISGHNTLYWYLQNLGQGPELLIRYENEEAVDDSQLPKDRFSAERLKGVDSTLKIQPAELGDSAVYLCASSPDRINTGELFFGEGSRLTVL.

The V call is TRBV11-2, the J call TRBJ2-5; a possible D gene is TRBD1 (6 bases). The CDR3 totals 16 residues. Germline V gives CDR1 SGHAT, CDR2 FQNNGV. V gave up 3 bases and J gave up 1 base, with 15 bases separating them. CDR3 nucleotide sequence: TGTGCCAGCAGCTTCGGCCTAGGACAGAGCCAAGAGACCCAGTACTTC. Amino acid sequence: CASSFGLGQSQETQYF.

The gene calls are TRBV15 and TRBJ2-1, with D uncertain. Germline CDR1 is LNHNV and CDR2 is YYDKDF (reference sequence). CDR3 length: 15 amino acids. V shed 3 bases and J shed 6 bases, with 15 bases lying between them. This CDR3 is CATSSRVLSGNEQFF. The CDR3 nucleotides read TGTGCCACCAGCAGTCGGGTCCTCAGTGGCAATGAGCAGTTCTTC.

The chain links TRBV7-8 to TRBJ1-2, with TRBD1 matching over 9 bases. V dropped 3 bases and J dropped 0; count of bases not matched to a gene: 5. CDR1 and CDR2 from the germline V gene are SGHVS and FQNEAQ. The CDR3 spans 16 residues. Here the CDR3 reads CASSFGTGKPNYGYTF. The CDR3 DNA follows: TGTGCCAGCAGCTTCGGGACAGGGAAGCCTAACTATGGCTACACCTTC.

J is TRBJ2-6 and V is TRBV9; D is undetermined. The germline V and J ends were trimmed by 0 bases and 0 bases, with 7 bases remaining between them. The length of the CDR3 is 16 residues. Germline CDR1 SGDLS, CDR2 YYNGEE. The CDR3 nucleotides are TGTGCCAGCAGCGTAGGACTGCTCTCTGGGGCCAACGTCCTGACTTTC. This gives the protein CASSVGLLSGANVLTF.

The chain recombines TRBV5-4 with TRBJ1-6; the match to TRBD1 covers 10 bases. The CDR3 spans 15 residues. In germline, CDR1 is SGHNT, CDR2 YYREEE (reference sequence). Trimming took 3 bases from V and 8 from J; bases not matched to a gene: 5. CDR3 region: CASSSRGTGDSPLHF. Here the CDR3 DNA reads TGTGCCAGCAGCTCTCGGGGGACAGGGGATTCACCCCTCCACTTT. Full variable domain (rest looked up from reference TRBV5-4 and TRBJ1-6): ETGVTQSPTHLIKTRGQQVTLRCSSQSGHNTVSWYQQALGQGPQFIFQYYREEENGRGNFPPRFSGLQFPNYSSELNVNALELDDSALYLCASSSRGTGDSPLHFGNGTRLTVT.

Only a few counts were recorded for this clone. J is TRBJ2-3 and V is TRBV9, with TRBD2 matching 11 bases. The germline V gene encodes CDR1 SGDLS and CDR2 YYNGEE. The trim removed 4 bases at V and 2 bases at J, leaving 6 bases unmatched. The CDR3 is 16 residues long. As DNA, the CDR3 is TGTGCCAGCAGCCCGTCACTAGCGGGGGTCACAGATACGCAGTATTTT. Its protein is CASSPSLAGVTDTQYF. Looking up the rest from reference TRBV9 and TRBJ2-3 gives the full variable domain: DSGVTQTPKHLITATGQRVTLRCSPRSGDLSVYWYQQSLDQGLQFLIQYYNGEERAKGNILERFSAQQFPDLHSELNLSSLELGDSALYFCASSPSLAGVTDTQYFGPGTRLTVL.

The V gene is TRBV18, the J gene TRBJ1-1; 7 nucleotides match TRBD1. Germline V CDR1 and CDR2: KGHSH, LQKENI. CDR3 length equals 15 residues. V was clipped by 2 bases and J by 2 bases; unmatched bases: 5. CDR3 bases: TGTGCCAGCTCACCAACAGGGGAGATAAACACTGAAGCTTTCTTT. Encoded protein: CASSPTGEINTEAFF.

The chain employs TRBV9 and TRBJ1-1, with 7 nucleotides matching TRBD1. The germline V gene encodes CDR1 SGDLS and CDR2 YYNGEE. The CDR3 is 13 amino acids. With V trimmed by 3 bases and J by 1 base, 0 bases remained unmatched. CDR3 in amino acids: CASSGQGNTEAFF. DNA for the CDR3: TGTGCCAGCAGCGGACAGGGGAACACTGAAGCTTTCTTT.

The rearrangement links TRBV27 to TRBJ1-5; TRBD1 matches at 9 bases. Germline V gene sequence: CDR1 MNHEY, CDR2 SMNVEV (reference sequence). J was trimmed by 6 bases and V by 3 bases; bases with no gene match: 9. This CDR3 has 16 residues. The CDR3, as DNA: TGTGCCAGCAGTTTCTCCGGGACAGGGTTCGCTCAGCCCCAGCATTTT. It specifies CASSFSGTGFAQPQHF.

The CDR3 DNA sequence: TGCGCCAGCAGCTTGGGATCCGCAGGGGGCGAACGGGGCAATCAGCCCCAGCATTTT. The encoded protein is CASSLGSAGGERGNQPQHF. This chain uses TRBV5-1 with TRBJ1-5, with 8 bases aligning to TRBD1. The length of the CDR3 is 19 residues. The V segment lost 0 bases and the J segment 2 bases; nucleotides outside the gene matches: 13. Germline V CDR1 and CDR2: SGHRS, YFSETQ.

The V and J genes are TRBV25-1 and TRBJ1-5, with D uncertain. Germline-derived CDR1 and CDR2 are MGHDK and SYGVNS. V was shortened by 4 bases and J by 0 bases, with 7 bases between the two germline ends. The CDR3 spans 14 residues. In DNA, the CDR3 is TGTGCCAGCAGTGCCTCAGGTAGCAATCAGCCCCAGCATTTT. It codes for CASSASGSNQPQHF.

In the case of this clone: The identical CDR3 is also encoded by other nucleotide sequences in the sample. V usage is TRBV11-3 and J usage is TRBJ2-3; 8 bases map to TRBD2. This CDR3 contains 15 residues. Germline CDR1 is SGHNT and CDR2 is YENEEA. Trimming cost V 3 bases and J 0 bases; bases outside gene matches: 2. CDR3 bases: TGTGCCAGCAGCTTGGGCGGGGGGAGCACAGATACGCAGTATTTT. Protein product: CASSLGGGSTDTQYF.

The CDR3 nucleotides are TGTGCCAGCAGTTCCCTGGGACAGGGAGGGGAGACCCAGTACTTC. It specifies CASSSLGQGGETQYF. This sequence joins TRBV6-2 or TRBV6-3 and TRBJ2-5; 9 bases are a match to TRBD1. The CDR3 spans 15 residues. V gave up 4 bases and J gave up 5 bases; unmatched junction bases: 8. CDR1 is MNHEY and CDR2 is SVGEGT in the germline V gene.

This clone was seen a few times. The genes are TRBV7-2 and TRBJ1-2; weak D call: TRBD1 (6 bases). Per the germline V gene, CDR1 is SGHTA and CDR2 is FQGNSA. The CDR3 runs 14 residues. The germline V and J ends were trimmed by 5 bases and 8 bases, with 18 bases remaining between them. CDR3 residues: CASSVLRDTGGYTF. The CDR3, as DNA: TGTGCCAGCAGCGTATTACGGGACACGGGAGGCTACACCTTC.